The rows below give T cell receptor beta chains drawn from one sample of a study of cytomegalovirus exposure and HLA in healthy donors. Clones were read by immunoSEQ multiplex PCR, and TCRdb kept only the in-frame ones, dropping some. The data contain roughly 150,000 clones, roughly 76% of them seen just once; the ten biggest clones take up 1.2%. The material sequenced was PBMCs. The receptors originated from a female donor in good health and CMV-seronegative. Both conserved end residues are part of each CDR3. The order of the fields is CDR3 DNA, CDR3 protein, V gene, J gene, D gene, clone size. A D gene is named only where the DNA matches it firmly. Not every row has a clone size; where given, it reads once, few, many or a size class.

DNA: TGTGCCAGCAGCTTAGGTGGGACTAGCTTCTACGAGCAGTACTTC; CDR3: CASSLGGTSFYEQYF; V: TRBV5-4; J: TRBJ2-7; D: TRBD2; size: once
DNA: TGTGCCAGCAGTCTAATTAATCAGCCCCAGCATTTT; CDR3: CASSLINQPQHF; V: TRBV28; J: TRBJ1-5; D: NA; size: NA
DNA: TGTGCCACCAGCAACGACAGGGACCAGCCCCAGCATTTT; CDR3: CATSNDRDQPQHF; V: TRBV15; J: TRBJ1-5; D: TRBD1; size: NA
DNA: TGCAGCGTGGGGACAGGTTCTAACTATGGCTACACCTTC; CDR3: CSVGTGSNYGYTF; V: TRBV29-1; J: TRBJ1-2; D: TRBD1; size: NA
DNA: TGTGCCAGCAGTGCAAGGCCCGGGACAGGGGGCGCGGAGGGCTACACCTTC; CDR3: CASSARPGTGGAEGYTF; V: TRBV25-1; J: TRBJ1-2; D: TRBD1; size: NA
DNA: TGTGCCAGCAGTTTATCCGCCGGGTCTGCCTACGAGCAGTACTTC; CDR3: CASSLSAGSAYEQYF; V: TRBV27; J: TRBJ2-7; D: NA; size: NA
DNA: TGCAGCCAGGGACTAGCGGGTCCGTACGTAGCCAAAAACATTCAGTACTTC; CDR3: CSQGLAGPYVAKNIQYF; V: TRBV29-1; J: TRBJ2-4; D: TRBD2; size: NA
DNA: TGTGCCAGCAGCCATAGGGGCGCCGGCGAGCAGTACTTC; CDR3: CASSHRGAGEQYF; V: TRBV7-2; J: TRBJ2-7; D: NA; size: NA
DNA: TGTGCCAGTACCGGGACAGGAGATAACACCGGGGAGCTGTTTTTT; CDR3: CASTGTGDNTGELFF; V: TRBV19; J: TRBJ2-2; D: TRBD1; size: NA
DNA: TGTGCCAGCAGCTTGATAGCGGGAGGTTCCTACGAGCAGTACTTC; CDR3: CASSLIAGGSYEQYF; V: TRBV5-4; J: TRBJ2-7; D: TRBD2; size: NA
DNA: TGTGCCAGTAGTATAATGGGGGGCAATGAGCAGTTCTTC; CDR3: CASSIMGGNEQFF; V: TRBV19; J: TRBJ2-1; D: NA; size: NA